These T cell receptor beta chains were read from a single sample in a study of early T cells in non-severe SARS-CoV-2 infection. TCRdb reanalysed the 5' RACE reads using MiXCR and keeps one entry per CDR3 protein. The sample contains about 34,000 distinct CDR3 sequences, 5% to 6.5% of which appear only once. The sample was whole blood. These receptors were collected from an adult who was a healthcare worker with PCR-confirmed SARS-CoV-2 infection or an uninfected control (not recorded which). Both conserved end residues are part of each CDR3. A D gene is named only where the DNA matches it firmly. Clone size is shown for a subset of rows, as once, few, many or a class of expanded clone.

v_call: TRBV7-3; d_call: NA; j_call: TRBJ2-3; clone_size: few; cdr3_length: 15; cdr3_aa: CASSPLVGATDTQYF; cdr3_nt: TGTGCCAGCAGCCCCCTTGTGGGGGCCACAGATACGCAGTATTTT
v_call: TRBV6-1; d_call: NA; j_call: TRBJ2-7; clone_size: NA; cdr3_length: 15; cdr3_aa: CASSEIGGQSNEQYF; cdr3_nt: TGTGCCAGCAGTGAAATTGGCGGACAGTCGAACGAGCAGTACTTC
v_call: TRBV6-2/TRBV6-3; d_call: TRBD1; j_call: TRBJ1-5; clone_size: few; cdr3_length: 18; cdr3_aa: CASSNPRDRGNSNQPQHF; cdr3_nt: TGTGCCAGCAGTAACCCCCGGGACAGGGGAAATAGCAATCAGCCCCAGCATTTT
v_call: TRBV5-1; d_call: TRBD1; j_call: TRBJ2-1; clone_size: many; cdr3_length: 13; cdr3_aa: CASSLQGVNGMFF; cdr3_nt: TGCGCCAGCAGCTTACAGGGGGTCAACGGTATGTTCTTC
v_call: TRBV6-2/TRBV6-3; d_call: NA; j_call: TRBJ1-5; clone_size: NA; cdr3_length: 13; cdr3_aa: CASSPTINQPQHF; cdr3_nt: TGTGCCAGCAGCCCGACCATTAACCAGCCCCAGCATTTT
v_call: TRBV3-1; d_call: NA; j_call: TRBJ2-2; clone_size: many; cdr3_length: 15; cdr3_aa: CASSQGTGEVGELFF; cdr3_nt: TGTGCCAGCAGCCAGGGGACGGGCGAGGTCGGGGAGCTGTTTTTT
v_call: TRBV28; d_call: TRBD1; j_call: TRBJ2-7; clone_size: many; cdr3_length: 14; cdr3_aa: CASSGLGTGGEQYF; cdr3_nt: TGTGCCAGCAGTGGTCTGGGGACAGGGGGCGAGCAGTACTTC
v_call: TRBV5-1; d_call: TRBD1; j_call: TRBJ2-7; clone_size: many; cdr3_length: 15; cdr3_aa: CASSLGTGGVGEQYF; cdr3_nt: TGCGCCAGCAGCTTAGGGACAGGGGGAGTCGGCGAGCAGTACTTC
v_call: TRBV3-1; d_call: NA; j_call: TRBJ1-1; clone_size: many; cdr3_length: 14; cdr3_aa: CASSQVAGQSEAFF; cdr3_nt: TGTGCCAGCAGCCAAGTCGCGGGGCAGAGTGAAGCTTTCTTT
v_call: TRBV6-2/TRBV6-3; d_call: NA; j_call: TRBJ1-5; clone_size: many; cdr3_length: 14; cdr3_aa: CASSVSGSNQPQHF; cdr3_nt: TGTGCCAGCAGTGTCTCCGGGAGCAATCAGCCCCAGCATTTT
v_call: TRBV18; d_call: TRBD2; j_call: TRBJ2-7; clone_size: many; cdr3_length: 15; cdr3_aa: CASSPTSGGAYEQYF; cdr3_nt: TGTGCCAGCTCACCGACTAGCGGGGGGGCCTACGAGCAGTACTTC
v_call: TRBV20-1; d_call: TRBD1; j_call: TRBJ1-2; clone_size: few; cdr3_length: 14; cdr3_aa: CSASWTGGIDGYTF; cdr3_nt: TGCAGTGCTAGCTGGACAGGGGGCATTGATGGCTACACCTTC
v_call: TRBV9; d_call: TRBD1; j_call: TRBJ2-5; clone_size: many; cdr3_length: 13; cdr3_aa: CASSVVGGETQYF; cdr3_nt: TGTGCCAGCAGCGTAGTAGGGGGCGAGACCCAGTACTTC
v_call: TRBV30; d_call: NA; j_call: TRBJ1-1; clone_size: few; cdr3_length: 13; cdr3_aa: CAWGSGRNTEAFF; cdr3_nt: TGTGCCTGGGGCAGTGGCAGGAACACTGAAGCTTTCTTT
v_call: TRBV5-1; d_call: NA; j_call: TRBJ2-7; clone_size: few; cdr3_length: 14; cdr3_aa: CASSSVAGAYEQYF; cdr3_nt: TGCGCCAGCAGCTCGGTCGCCGGGGCCTACGAGCAGTACTTC
v_call: TRBV12-3/TRBV12-4; d_call: NA; j_call: TRBJ2-6; clone_size: few; cdr3_length: 15; cdr3_aa: CASSLNGAGANVLTF; cdr3_nt: TGTGCCAGCAGTTTAAATGGGGCTGGGGCCAACGTCCTGACTTTC
v_call: TRBV7-8; d_call: NA; j_call: TRBJ2-2; clone_size: many; cdr3_length: 12; cdr3_aa: CASSPTSGELFF; cdr3_nt: TGTGCCAGCAGCCCCACTTCCGGGGAGCTGTTTTTT
v_call: TRBV7-9; d_call: NA; j_call: TRBJ2-4; clone_size: many; cdr3_length: 15; cdr3_aa: CASSGRQLAKNIQYF; cdr3_nt: TGTGCCAGCAGCGGACGACAGCTAGCCAAAAACATTCAGTACTTC
v_call: TRBV5-5; d_call: NA; j_call: TRBJ2-2; clone_size: few; cdr3_length: 17; cdr3_aa: CASSLRQQGGSTGELFF; cdr3_nt: TGTGCCAGCAGCTTGCGGCAACAGGGAGGTAGCACCGGGGAGCTGTTTTTT
v_call: TRBV5-1; d_call: NA; j_call: TRBJ2-5; clone_size: NA; cdr3_length: 14; cdr3_aa: CASSSLGPGETQYF; cdr3_nt: TGCGCCAGCAGCTCCCTGGGCCCGGGGGAGACCCAGTACTTC
v_call: TRBV5-1; d_call: NA; j_call: TRBJ2-1; clone_size: many; cdr3_length: 11; cdr3_aa: CASSLANEQFF; cdr3_nt: TGCGCCAGCAGCTTGGCCAATGAGCAGTTCTTC
v_call: TRBV4-2; d_call: TRBD1; j_call: TRBJ2-1; clone_size: NA; cdr3_length: 16; cdr3_aa: CASSQDPGTGGNEQFF; cdr3_nt: TGTGCCAGCAGCCAAGACCCCGGGACAGGGGGCAATGAGCAGTTCTTC
v_call: TRBV20-1; d_call: TRBD1; j_call: TRBJ1-2; clone_size: few; cdr3_length: 14; cdr3_aa: CSARAPDRAYGYTF; cdr3_nt: TGCAGTGCTAGAGCCCCCGACAGGGCGTATGGCTACACCTTC
v_call: TRBV20-1; d_call: NA; j_call: TRBJ1-6; clone_size: many; cdr3_length: 16; cdr3_aa: CSATQGSSSYNSPLHF; cdr3_nt: TGCAGTGCGACGCAGGGTAGTAGCTCCTATAATTCACCCCTCCACTTT
v_call: TRBV7-3; d_call: TRBD2; j_call: TRBJ2-7; clone_size: NA; cdr3_length: 16; cdr3_aa: CARRNRGLAGHYEQYF; cdr3_nt: TGTGCCAGACGAAACAGGGGACTAGCGGGACACTACGAGCAGTACTTC
v_call: TRBV19; d_call: NA; j_call: TRBJ1-1; clone_size: many; cdr3_length: 13; cdr3_aa: CASRPTGNTEAFF; cdr3_nt: TGTGCCAGTAGACCGACAGGGAACACTGAAGCTTTCTTT
v_call: TRBV12-3/TRBV12-4; d_call: TRBD1; j_call: TRBJ1-1; clone_size: many; cdr3_length: 15; cdr3_aa: CASSRRGRGITEAFF; cdr3_nt: TGTGCCAGCAGCCGCAGGGGGCGCGGGATCACTGAAGCTTTCTTT
v_call: TRBV28; d_call: NA; j_call: TRBJ2-1; clone_size: NA; cdr3_length: 14; cdr3_aa: CASSYRGVYNEQFF; cdr3_nt: TGTGCCAGCAGTTATAGGGGGGTGTACAATGAGCAGTTCTTC
v_call: TRBV7-2; d_call: TRBD1; j_call: TRBJ1-2; clone_size: many; cdr3_length: 15; cdr3_aa: CASSPSGQANYGYTF; cdr3_nt: TGTGCCAGCAGCCCTAGTGGACAGGCTAACTATGGCTACACCTTC
v_call: TRBV29-1; d_call: NA; j_call: TRBJ2-6; clone_size: NA; cdr3_length: 11; cdr3_aa: CSVAGANVLTF; cdr3_nt: TGCAGCGTTGCCGGGGCCAACGTCCTGACTTTC
v_call: TRBV24-1; d_call: NA; j_call: TRBJ1-1; clone_size: NA; cdr3_length: 13; cdr3_aa: CATSLGRFTEAFF; cdr3_nt: TGTGCCACCAGCCTAGGGCGGTTCACTGAAGCTTTCTTT
v_call: TRBV7-6; d_call: TRBD2; j_call: TRBJ2-3; clone_size: many; cdr3_length: 16; cdr3_aa: CASSLVQRGNTDTQYF; cdr3_nt: TGTGCCAGCAGCTTAGTACAGCGGGGGAACACAGATACGCAGTATTTT
v_call: TRBV7-9; d_call: NA; j_call: TRBJ2-7; clone_size: many; cdr3_length: 14; cdr3_aa: CASSPPNRGYEQYF; cdr3_nt: TGTGCCAGCAGCCCTCCGAACCGGGGCTACGAGCAGTACTTC
v_call: TRBV27; d_call: NA; j_call: TRBJ1-5; clone_size: many; cdr3_length: 15; cdr3_aa: CASRLARVSNQPQHF; cdr3_nt: TGTGCCAGCAGGCTTGCCAGGGTTAGCAATCAGCCCCAGCATTTT
v_call: TRBV6-6; d_call: TRBD2; j_call: TRBJ2-7; clone_size: many; cdr3_length: 12; cdr3_aa: CASRASGYEQYF; cdr3_nt: TGTGCCAGCAGGGCTAGCGGGTACGAGCAGTACTTC
v_call: TRBV28; d_call: NA; j_call: TRBJ2-7; clone_size: NA; cdr3_length: 14; cdr3_aa: CASSALTPPYEQYF; cdr3_nt: TGTGCCAGCAGTGCCCTAACGCCTCCCTACGAGCAGTACTTC
v_call: TRBV19; d_call: TRBD1; j_call: TRBJ2-7; clone_size: few; cdr3_length: 14; cdr3_aa: CASQRTGGIYEQYF; cdr3_nt: TGTGCCAGCCAAAGGACAGGGGGTATCTACGAGCAGTACTTC
v_call: TRBV7-9; d_call: NA; j_call: TRBJ1-5; clone_size: many; cdr3_length: 15; cdr3_aa: CASSHGDTGNQPQHF; cdr3_nt: TGTGCCAGCAGCCATGGGGACACCGGCAATCAGCCCCAGCATTTT
v_call: TRBV6-6; d_call: TRBD1; j_call: TRBJ1-2; clone_size: many; cdr3_length: 18; cdr3_aa: CASSSPTGGVLTDYGYTF; cdr3_nt: TGTGCCAGCAGTTCCCCAACAGGGGGCGTCCTTACTGACTATGGCTACACCTTC
v_call: TRBV7-2; d_call: NA; j_call: TRBJ2-3; clone_size: few; cdr3_length: 16; cdr3_aa: CASSASVARGPDTQYF; cdr3_nt: TGTGCCAGCAGCGCCTCGGTTGCCAGGGGCCCAGATACGCAGTATTTT
v_call: TRBV7-9; d_call: NA; j_call: TRBJ1-4; clone_size: NA; cdr3_length: 16; cdr3_aa: CASTQGTGTRNEKLFF; cdr3_nt: TGTGCCAGCACCCAAGGGACCGGCACCAGAAATGAAAAACTGTTTTTT
v_call: TRBV7-6; d_call: TRBD2; j_call: TRBJ2-1; clone_size: NA; cdr3_length: 15; cdr3_aa: CASSTLAGVGNEQFF; cdr3_nt: TGTGCCAGCAGCACGTTAGCGGGGGTCGGGAATGAGCAGTTCTTC
v_call: TRBV7-9; d_call: NA; j_call: TRBJ1-2; clone_size: many; cdr3_length: 14; cdr3_aa: CASRSPGEGDGYTF; cdr3_nt: TGTGCCAGCAGATCTCCGGGAGAGGGGGATGGCTACACCTTC
v_call: TRBV20-1; d_call: NA; j_call: TRBJ1-4; clone_size: many; cdr3_length: 13; cdr3_aa: CSAWGAQMKKLFF; cdr3_nt: TGCAGTGCCTGGGGGGCACAAATGAAGAAACTGTTTTTT
v_call: TRBV7-9; d_call: TRBD2; j_call: TRBJ2-1; clone_size: many; cdr3_length: 17; cdr3_aa: CAGGGTSGESSYNEQFF; cdr3_nt: TGTGCCGGGGGCGGGACTAGCGGGGAGAGCTCCTACAATGAGCAGTTCTTC
v_call: TRBV6-6; d_call: NA; j_call: TRBJ2-3; clone_size: many; cdr3_length: 15; cdr3_aa: CASSYGGYNADTQYF; cdr3_nt: TGTGCCAGCAGTTACGGGGGTTACAATGCAGATACGCAGTATTTT
v_call: TRBV11-2; d_call: NA; j_call: TRBJ2-7; clone_size: many; cdr3_length: 12; cdr3_aa: CASTPKTYEQYF; cdr3_nt: TGTGCCAGCACCCCTAAAACCTACGAGCAGTACTTC
v_call: TRBV12-3/TRBV12-4; d_call: NA; j_call: TRBJ1-6; clone_size: many; cdr3_length: 14; cdr3_aa: CASREGSKNSPLHF; cdr3_nt: TGTGCCAGCCGTGAGGGTTCAAAAAATTCACCCCTCCACTTT
v_call: TRBV5-1; d_call: NA; j_call: TRBJ1-6; clone_size: NA; cdr3_length: 13; cdr3_aa: CASTGTRNSPLHF; cdr3_nt: TGCGCCAGTACCGGGACACGTAATTCACCCCTCCACTTT